Shown below are 19 T cell receptor beta chains from a single sample sequenced in a study of blood T cell repertoires in COVID-19. Clones were sequenced by immunoSEQ multiplex PCR, and TCRdb holds only the in-frame ones, with some missing. The sample lists approximately 250,000 clones, roughly 81% occurring once. The specimen sequenced was peripheral blood. These TCRs come from a man aged 50 or older with acute or convalescent COVID-19.

This rearrangement joins TRBV30 to TRBJ2-7; D not certain. V shed 1 base and J shed 7 bases, with 14 bases lying between them. The CDR3 length is 13 residues. The germline gives CDR1 GTSNPN, CDR2 SVGIG (reference sequence). The CDR3: CAWSALITGEQYF. In DNA, the CDR3 is TGTGCCTGGAGTGCCCTGATCACGGGTGAGCAGTACTTC. The full variable domain, completed using reference TRBV30 and TRBJ2-7, is SQTIHQWPATLVQPVGSPLSLECTVEGTSNPNLYWYRQAAGRGLQLLFYSVGIGQISSEVPQNLSASRPQDRQFILSSKKLLLSDSGFYLCAWSALITGEQYFGPGTRLTVT.

The J gene is TRBJ2-3, the V gene TRBV3-1 (or the pseudogene TRBV3-2); 10 bases are a match to TRBD2. Trimming at V came to 4 bases and at J to 2 bases, leaving 6 bases not matched to a gene. The V gene's germline CDR1 is LGHDT and CDR2 YNNKEL (reference sequence). This CDR3 is built from 16 residues. CDR3 protein: CASSPGTSAFTDTQYF. In DNA, the CDR3 is TGTGCCAGCAGCCCCGGGACTAGCGCCTTCACAGATACGCAGTATTTT.

The V gene is TRBV11-3, the J gene TRBJ2-6; maybe TRBD2 (7 bases). Germline V gene sequence: CDR1 SGHNT, CDR2 YENEEA. V dropped 8 bases and J dropped 1 base, with 24 bases sitting between them. This CDR3 contains 19 residues. The CDR3 spells CASGSHRGARVSGANVLTF. The CDR3 DNA is TGTGCCAGCGGGTCGCACCGGGGGGCGCGTGTTTCTGGGGCCAACGTCCTGACTTTC.

The rearrangement uses TRBV6-5 and TRBJ1-3; possibly TRBD1 for D (6 bases). CDR3 length: 14 residues. V lost 6 bases and J 4 bases, leaving 13 bases between the germline ends. Per the germline V gene, CDR1 is MNHEY and CDR2 is SVGAGI. CDR3: CASSPGTSGNTIYF. CDR3 coding DNA: TGTGCCAGCAGCCCGGGGACATCCGGAAACACCATATATTTT.

The chain employs TRBV5-1 and TRBJ2-7; D is possibly TRBD2 (5 bases). The V end was cut by 1 base, the J end by 4 bases, with 21 bases between. The CDR3 extends over 17 amino acids. Germline V gives CDR1 SGHRS, CDR2 YFSETQ. CDR3: CASSLNIPGSSSYEQYF. The CDR3, as DNA: TGCGCCAGCAGCTTGAATATACCGGGAAGTTCTTCTTACGAGCAGTACTTC.

This clone was picked up one time. This chain joins TRBV11-1 and TRBJ2-2; TRBD1 is a possible D gene (6 bases). The CDR3 has 14 amino acids. Trimming pared 6 bases from V and 1 base from J, leaving 9 bases between. CDR1 is SGHAT, CDR2 FQDESV, per germline (reference sequence). The CDR3: CASRLDRNTGELFF. DNA of the CDR3: TGTGCCAGCAGACTGGACAGGAACACCGGGGAGCTGTTTTTT.

The gene calls are TRBV11-2 and TRBJ2-7; 9 bases map to TRBD1. Germline CDR1 reads SGHAT; CDR2 reads FQNNGV. The CDR3 is 13 residues long. V trimming: 3 bases; J trimming: 6 bases; junction bases outside the gene matches: 3. The CDR3 DNA reads as TGTGCCAGCAGCTTGGGACAGGGTCGCGAGCAGTACTTC. It encodes CASSLGQGREQYF.

V and J are TRBV18 and TRBJ1-5; D uncertain. Germline-derived CDR1 and CDR2 are KGHSH and LQKENI. Trimming removed 1 base from V and 5 bases from J, with 18 bases in between. The CDR3 runs 17 residues. The CDR3, as DNA: TGTGCCAGCTCACCACAGCTGGTCAGATATGGGCATCAGCCCCAGCATTTT. Translating gives CASSPQLVRYGHQPQHF.

This clone has more than one count but fewer than ten. The chain combines TRBV7-3 with TRBJ1-2, with TRBD1 matching 8 bases. This CDR3 has 14 residues. CDR1 and CDR2 (germline): SGHTA, FQGTGA. V was clipped by 4 bases and J by 3 bases; unmatched bases: 4. The CDR3 is CASSSTGADYGYTF. For the CDR3, the DNA is TGTGCCAGCAGCTCGACAGGGGCAGACTATGGCTACACCTTC.

The genes are TRBV5-4 and TRBJ2-5, with TRBD2 identical over 10 bases. The CDR3 contains 15 residues. V shed 3 bases, J shed 8 bases, and the junction held 10 bases outside the gene matches. The germline gives CDR1 SGHNT, CDR2 YYREEE (reference sequence). The CDR3: CASSSPSGGPGTQYF. The CDR3 bases are TGTGCCAGCAGCTCACCTAGCGGGGGCCCAGGAACCCAGTACTTC.

The gene calls are TRBV5-1 and TRBJ2-1; D may be TRBD1 (6 bases). Germline V CDR1 and CDR2: SGHRS, YFSETQ. The V gene lost 1 base and the J gene lost 0 bases, with 14 bases spanning the gap. This CDR3 has 17 residues. The CDR3 reads CASSLLHRVSSYNEQFF. DNA for the CDR3: TGCGCCAGCAGCTTGTTACACAGGGTGAGCTCCTACAATGAGCAGTTCTTC.

Only a few counts were recorded for this clone. This chain uses TRBV5-4 with TRBJ2-7; a possible D gene is TRBD2 (6 bases). Germline lookup yields CDR1 SGHNT and CDR2 YYREEE (reference sequence). The CDR3 totals 13 residues. Trimming shortened V by 7 bases and J by 0 bases, and 11 bases separated the two germline ends. CDR3 amino acids: CASARGNSYEQYF. Written as DNA, the CDR3 is TGTGCCAGCGCCCGGGGGAACTCCTACGAGCAGTACTTC. Variable domain in full (rest from reference TRBV5-4 and TRBJ2-7): ETGVTQSPTHLIKTRGQQVTLRCSSQSGHNTVSWYQQALGQGPQFIFQYYREEENGRGNFPPRFSGLQFPNYSSELNVNALELDDSALYLCASARGNSYEQYFGPGTRLTVT.

This clone was seen more than once but under ten times. The J gene is TRBJ2-3, the V gene TRBV24-1; TRBD1 might be the D (6 bases). The CDR3 is made up of 15 amino acids. V was pared by 5 bases and J by 4 bases, with 15 bases between. Per the germline V gene, CDR1 is KGHDR and CDR2 is SFDVKD. CDR3 sequence (DNA): TGTGCCACCAGTGGGTCGCAGGGGACCGCAGATACGCAGTATTTT. Residues: CATSGSQGTADTQYF.

V usage is TRBV28 and J usage is TRBJ2-7, with 7 bases aligning to TRBD1. The CDR3 is made up of 14 amino acids. Looked up from germline, CDR1 is MDHEN and CDR2 is SYDVKM. After removal of 6 bases from V and 4 bases from J, the junction contained 9 bases not matched to a gene. The CDR3, as DNA: TGTGCCAGCAGGCGGACAGGATCAAGTTACGAGCAGTACTTC. This codes for CASRRTGSSYEQYF. The full variable domain, rest sourced from reference TRBV28 and TRBJ2-7, is DVKVTQSSRYLVKRTGEKVFLECVQDMDHENMFWYRQDPGLGLRLIYFSYDVKMKEKGDIPEGYSVSREKKERFSLILESASTNQTSMYLCASRRTGSSYEQYFGPGTRLTVT.

The chain employs TRBV30 and TRBJ1-6; D perhaps matches TRBD1 (5 bases). CDR1 is GTSNPN and CDR2 is SVGIG in the germline V gene (reference sequence). Trimming stripped 4 bases from V and 7 bases from J, with 11 bases between. This CDR3 spans 13 amino acids. This CDR3 is CAWTAGRNSPLHF. As DNA, the CDR3 is TGTGCCTGGACGGCAGGGAGGAATTCACCCCTCCACTTT.

The V call is TRBV3-1 (or the pseudogene TRBV3-2), the J call TRBJ2-7, with TRBD1 as a possible D gene (6 bases). V shed 1 base and J shed 4 bases, with 11 bases lying between them. This CDR3 region has 14 residues. Germline values: CDR1 LGHDT, CDR2 YNNKEL (reference sequence). The CDR3 DNA follows: TGTGCCAGCAGCCAAGGCACAGGGTGGTACGAGCAGTACTTC. Translation: CASSQGTGWYEQYF.

The chain joins TRBV14 to TRBJ1-6; no clear D. This CDR3 is built from 13 residues. Germline values: CDR1 SGHDN, CDR2 FVKESK. Trimming stripped 4 bases from V and 10 bases from J, with 11 bases between. This chain's CDR3 is CASSPNRPSPLHF. As DNA, the CDR3 is TGTGCCAGCAGCCCTAACCGTCCCTCACCCCTCCACTTT.

In its sample, this clone was seen once. The genes are TRBV7-3 and TRBJ2-5; 7 bases fit TRBD2. Trimming cost V 5 bases and J 5 bases; bases outside gene matches: 14. In germline, CDR1 is SGHTA, CDR2 FQGTGA. This CDR3 region has 16 residues. The CDR3 loop reads CASSLGDRLAGETQYF. The DNA for the CDR3 is TGTGCCAGCAGCCTGGGGGACCGACTAGCCGGGGAGACCCAGTACTTC.

The chain employs TRBV25-1 and TRBJ1-2; 8 bases fit TRBD1. The length of the CDR3 is 13 residues. Trimming at V came to 6 bases and at J to 5 bases, leaving 5 bases not matched to a gene. CDR1 MGHDK and CDR2 SYGVNS come from the germline V gene. Here the CDR3 DNA reads TGTGCCAGCAGGAAGACAGGGGAGTATGGCTACACCTTC. Its protein product is CASRKTGEYGYTF.